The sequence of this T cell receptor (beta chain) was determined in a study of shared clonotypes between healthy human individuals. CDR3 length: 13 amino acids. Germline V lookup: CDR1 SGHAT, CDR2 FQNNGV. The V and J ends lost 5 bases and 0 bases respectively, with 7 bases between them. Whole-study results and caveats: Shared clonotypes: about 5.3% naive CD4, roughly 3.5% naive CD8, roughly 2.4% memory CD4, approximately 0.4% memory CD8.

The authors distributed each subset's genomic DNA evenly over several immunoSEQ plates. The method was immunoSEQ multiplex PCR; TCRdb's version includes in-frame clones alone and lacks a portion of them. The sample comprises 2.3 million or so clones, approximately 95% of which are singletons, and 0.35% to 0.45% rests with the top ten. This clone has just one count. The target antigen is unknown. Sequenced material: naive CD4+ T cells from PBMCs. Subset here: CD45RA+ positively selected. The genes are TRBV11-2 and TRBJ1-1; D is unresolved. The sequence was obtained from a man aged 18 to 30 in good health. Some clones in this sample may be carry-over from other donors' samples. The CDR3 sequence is CASSPGLNTEAFF. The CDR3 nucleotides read TGTGCCAGCAGCCCTGGCCTGAACACTGAAGCTTTCTTT.